This TCR beta chain was captured by sequencing in a study of glioma-infiltrating T cells. Overall study results and limits: Non-neoplastic patients had below-expected tissue-blood divergence, while all gliomas exceeded expectation. Very few CDR3 sequences were shared between tissue and blood.

Using RNA template, CDR3s of TCR alpha and beta were amplified with iRepertoire arm-PCR. TCRdb called the multiplex PCR reads again in MiXCR, with one record for every CDR3 protein. The sample consists of tens of thousands of distinct CDR3 sequences, approximately 39% of them appearing once. J lost 7 bases, V lost 4 bases, and 22 bases had no gene match. CDR1 and CDR2 (germline): SGHTA, FQGTGA. This CDR3 is built from 18 residues. This clonotype has only one observation. Its specificity is unknown. The rearrangement uses TRBV7-3 and TRBJ2-7; TRBD2 matches at 7 bases. The origin of this receptor is a human donor with low-grade glioma or glioblastoma, undergoing nonglioma brain surgery, or in good health (not recorded which). Source material: glioma tissue, nonneoplastic brain tissue, or PBMCs (not recorded which). CDR3 in amino acids: CASSSRGMAGESYNEQYF. The CDR3 region has the DNA TGTGCCAGCAGCTCCCGTGGAATGGCGGGGGAAAGCTACAATGAGCAGTACTTC.